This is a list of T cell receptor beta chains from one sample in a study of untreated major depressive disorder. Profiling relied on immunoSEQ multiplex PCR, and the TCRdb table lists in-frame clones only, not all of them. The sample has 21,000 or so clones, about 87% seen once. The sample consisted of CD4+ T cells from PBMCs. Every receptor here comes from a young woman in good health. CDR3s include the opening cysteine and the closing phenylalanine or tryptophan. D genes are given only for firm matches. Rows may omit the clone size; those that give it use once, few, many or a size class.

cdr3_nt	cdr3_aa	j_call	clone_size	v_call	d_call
TGTGCCAGCAGTTTGATTTCCGCAGTGAACACCGGGGAGCTGTTTTTT	CASSLISAVNTGELFF	TRBJ2-2	-	TRBV27	-
TGTGCCAGCAGTGACCCCTCCGCATCCTATGGCTACACCTTC	CASSDPSASYGYTF	TRBJ1-2	-	TRBV25-1	-
TGTGCCTCGAGGGGGACAGGGGTCAAACAAGAGACCCAGTACTTC	CASRGTGVKQETQYF	TRBJ2-5	once	TRBV19	TRBD1
TGTGCCTGGAGTCGGGGGAGCACTGAAGCTTTCTTT	CAWSRGSTEAFF	TRBJ1-1	-	TRBV30	-
TGTGCCAGCTCACCAGGGGGGCAGGGAAGATTCCACACTGAAGCTTTCTTT	CASSPGGQGRFHTEAFF	TRBJ1-1	once	TRBV18	-
TGTGCCAGCAGCTTAGAACAGGTCGACGAGCAGTACTTC	CASSLEQVDEQYF	TRBJ2-7	once	TRBV11-2	-
TGTGCCAGCGCAGGACCAGGGGAGAACTATGGCTACACCTTC	CASAGPGENYGYTF	TRBJ1-2	few	TRBV28	-
TGTGCCAGCGGAGGATCCCAGCCCCAGCATTTT	CASGGSQPQHF	TRBJ1-5	-	TRBV28	-
TGTGCCAGCAGCTTATCAGGGACTGGGGCCAACGTCCTGACTTTC	CASSLSGTGANVLTF	TRBJ2-6	few	TRBV11-3	-
TGTGCTAGCAGCTTAGCGGGGCTGTGGGAGACCCAGTACTTC	CASSLAGLWETQYF	TRBJ2-5	-	TRBV7-7	TRBD2
TGTGCCAGCAAAAGCGAAGCCACCGGGGAGCTGTTTTTT	CASKSEATGELFF	TRBJ2-2	-	TRBV7-9	-
TGCGCCAGCAGCTTGGCGGGGAACACTGAAGCTTTCTTT	CASSLAGNTEAFF	TRBJ1-1	-	TRBV5-1	-
TGTGCCAGCAGTACTCGGACCAAAGAGACCCAGTACTTC	CASSTRTKETQYF	TRBJ2-5	-	TRBV27	-
TGTGCCAGCTACCTGAATGAGCAGTTCTTC	CASYLNEQFF	TRBJ2-1	-	TRBV25-1	-
TGTGCCAGCAGCGGACAGGGAAGGGATAATTCACCCCTCCACTTT	CASSGQGRDNSPLHF	TRBJ1-6	-	TRBV7-2	TRBD1
TGTGCCTGGAGTGGTGGCAGCCGAGGGGGGTGGGATACGCAGTATTTT	CAWSGGSRGGWDTQYF	TRBJ2-3	-	TRBV30	-
TGTGCCAGTAGGAGCGATAACTATGGCTACACCTTC	CASRSDNYGYTF	TRBJ1-2	-	TRBV19	-
TGTGCCAGCAGCTTGGGAACCGCAACTAATGAAAAACTGTTTTTT	CASSLGTATNEKLFF	TRBJ1-4	once	TRBV5-5	-
TGTGCCAGCAGTTACTCGATTCAGGGGAATTCACCCCTCCACTTT	CASSYSIQGNSPLHF	TRBJ1-6	-	TRBV6-5	-
TGTGCCAGCAGTGAAGGCAGGGGCTATGGCTACACCTTC	CASSEGRGYGYTF	TRBJ1-2	-	TRBV2	-
TGTGCCAGCAGCTTATTGAGCGGCGGAGGGGGGATCGGGACTGAAGCTTTCTTT	CASSLLSGGGGIGTEAFF	TRBJ1-1	-	TRBV7-2	-
TGTGCCAGCAGCGAACAGGGTACTGAAGCTTTCTTT	CASSEQGTEAFF	TRBJ1-1	-	TRBV7-2	-
TGTGCCAGCAGTCCGGGGGGGTCCACAGATACGCAGTATTTT	CASSPGGSTDTQYF	TRBJ2-3	-	TRBV28	TRBD2
TGTGCCAGCTCAGCTAGCGGGGGTCTAGATACGCAGTATTTT	CASSASGGLDTQYF	TRBJ2-3	-	TRBV18	TRBD2
TGTGCTAGCAGCCGGGACCCTGAGGGCAATGAGCAGTTCTTC	CASSRDPEGNEQFF	TRBJ2-1	-	TRBV7-7	-
TGTGCCAGCTCCCGCGGGACAGACCGAACCTACGAGCAGTACTTC	CASSRGTDRTYEQYF	TRBJ2-7	-	TRBV18	-
TGTGCCAGCAGCGAACTAGCGGGGGGGCAGGTTACGCAGTATTTT	CASSELAGGQVTQYF	TRBJ2-3	-	TRBV7-3	TRBD2
TGTGCCAGCTCTGACAGGGGGGTCGGTTCACCCCTCCACTTT	CASSDRGVGSPLHF	TRBJ1-6	-	TRBV27	TRBD1
TGTGCCAGCAGCCCACGTCCCGGGGATACGCAGTATTTT	CASSPRPGDTQYF	TRBJ2-3	-	TRBV7-3	-
TGTGCCAGCAGGGAGACAGGGGGCGACCAGCCCCAGCATTTT	CASRETGGDQPQHF	TRBJ1-5	once	TRBV6-6	TRBD1
TGTGCCAGCAGCCGACATAGCGGGAACACAGATACGCAGTATTTT	CASSRHSGNTDTQYF	TRBJ2-3	-	TRBV11-2	TRBD2
TGTGCCTGGAGTGTGAGTCGGCCAAACACTGAAGCTTTCTTT	CAWSVSRPNTEAFF	TRBJ1-1	-	TRBV30	-
TGCGCCAGCAGCCAAATCCTAGCCCGTGGGACAGGGGAGGGGGCCAACGTCCTGACTTTC	CASSQILARGTGEGANVLTF	TRBJ2-6	-	TRBV4-1	TRBD1
TGTGCCAGCAGCCCGGGGGGTTCCGAGACCCAGTACTTC	CASSPGGSETQYF	TRBJ2-5	-	TRBV7-9	TRBD2
TGTGCCAGCAGCCGCCAGGGGGCGGCCTACAATGAGCAGTTCTTC	CASSRQGAAYNEQFF	TRBJ2-1	-	TRBV6-5	TRBD1
TGTGCCAGCAGTCGGAGACAGGGGGCGCACGAGCAGTACTTC	CASSRRQGAHEQYF	TRBJ2-7	-	TRBV6-5	TRBD1
TGTGCCAGCAGCTTGAATGGAAGTCGGGGGGGCCGGCAGTACGAGCAGTACTTC	CASSLNGSRGGRQYEQYF	TRBJ2-7	-	TRBV5-5	TRBD2
TGTGCCAGCAGTGCTGGCAGACAAGAGACCCAGTACTTC	CASSAGRQETQYF	TRBJ2-5	-	TRBV2	-
TGTGCCAGTAGCCTAGATACAGGGCTCGTCTACGAGCAGTACTTC	CASSLDTGLVYEQYF	TRBJ2-7	-	TRBV19	-
TGTGCCAGACCCGGGAACGCGGGCTACACCTTC	CARPGNAGYTF	TRBJ1-2	-	TRBV11-3	-
TGTGCCAGCAGCAGGGGGGCAGCTCAAGAGACCCAGTACTTC	CASSRGAAQETQYF	TRBJ2-5	-	TRBV28	-
TGCGCCAGCAGCCCCGGGGGGGGAGCCTATGGCTACACCTTC	CASSPGGGAYGYTF	TRBJ1-2	-	TRBV5-1	-
TGTGCCAGCAGTGCATGGCCCACAGATACGCAGTATTTT	CASSAWPTDTQYF	TRBJ2-3	-	TRBV2	-
TGTGCCAGCAGCGGGGCGGGGGTGCAAGAGACCCAGTACTTC	CASSGAGVQETQYF	TRBJ2-5	-	TRBV28	TRBD2
TGTGCCAGTAGTTTTGGGGGGGGGCGATATAGCAATCAGCCCCAGCATTTT	CASSFGGGRYSNQPQHF	TRBJ1-5	-	TRBV19	-
TGTGCCAGCAGCCGCCACGGGACAGGGACTAACGAGCAGTACTTC	CASSRHGTGTNEQYF	TRBJ2-7	-	TRBV5-5	TRBD1
TGTGCCACCAGCAGAGCGACTAGCGGGGTTTACAATGAGCAGTTCTTC	CATSRATSGVYNEQFF	TRBJ2-1	-	TRBV15	TRBD2
TGTGCCAGTAGTATGGAGGCGGGGAGGAATCAGCCCCAGCATTTT	CASSMEAGRNQPQHF	TRBJ1-5	-	TRBV19	-
TGTGCCTGGAGTCGCGGGGGGGACTATGGCTACACCTTC	CAWSRGGDYGYTF	TRBJ1-2	-	TRBV30	-
TGCGCCAGCAGCCAAGATACAGGGGGTCTCTCTGAAGCTTTCTTT	CASSQDTGGLSEAFF	TRBJ1-1	once	TRBV4-3	TRBD1
TGTGCCAGCAGTCCGGACCCCGGGGAGCTGTTTTTT	CASSPDPGELFF	TRBJ2-2	-	TRBV7-3	-
TGTGCCAGCCGGAGGCTTCTCAATTCACCCCTCCACTTT	CASRRLLNSPLHF	TRBJ1-6	-	TRBV7-2	-
TGCAGCGTTGAGGTCGACAATGAGCAGTTCTTC	CSVEVDNEQFF	TRBJ2-1	-	TRBV29-1	-